This T cell receptor beta chain emerged from a study of blood T cell repertoires in COVID-19. Participants were aged roughly 18 to 95 years, lived in under 30 US areas, and enrolled virtually. Clinical history as reported by participants underpinned cohort assignment. This table comes from immunoSEQ multiplex PCR, and its TCRdb copy is limited to in-frame clones, with some not included. The sample has around 300,000 clones, about nine tenths seen once. V was pared by 5 bases and J by 7 bases, with 4 bases of the junction left unmatched. The CDR3 extends over 13 amino acids. CDR1 and CDR2 (germline): SGHAT, FQNNGV.

The chain is built from TRBV11-2 and TRBJ2-4; 8 bases agree with TRBD1. The TCR comes from a woman aged 40 to 50 who had recovered from COVID-19. The sequenced sample consisted of PBMCs or T cells enriched from blood (not recorded which). Here the CDR3 reads CASSLNRGNIQYF. In DNA form, the CDR3 reads TGTGCCAGCAGCCTAAACAGGGGGAACATTCAGTACTTC.